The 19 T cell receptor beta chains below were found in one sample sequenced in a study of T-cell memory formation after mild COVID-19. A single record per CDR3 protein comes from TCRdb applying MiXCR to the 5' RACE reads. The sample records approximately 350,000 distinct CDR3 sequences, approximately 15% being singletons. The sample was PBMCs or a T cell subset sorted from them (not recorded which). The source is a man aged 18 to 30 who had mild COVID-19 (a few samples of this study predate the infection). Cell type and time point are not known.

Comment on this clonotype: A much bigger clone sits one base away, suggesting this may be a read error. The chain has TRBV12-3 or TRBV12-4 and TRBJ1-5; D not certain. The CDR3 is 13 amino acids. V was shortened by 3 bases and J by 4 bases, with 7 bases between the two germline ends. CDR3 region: CASSFAENQPQHF. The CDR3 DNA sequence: TGTGCCAGCAGTTTTGCAGAGAATCAGCCCCAGCATTTT.

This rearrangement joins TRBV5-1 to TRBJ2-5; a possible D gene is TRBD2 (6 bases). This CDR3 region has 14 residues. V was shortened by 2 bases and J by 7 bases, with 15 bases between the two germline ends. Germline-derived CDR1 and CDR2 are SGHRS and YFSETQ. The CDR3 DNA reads TGCGCCAGCAGCTTTGGGGCCAGGGAGGCGACCCAGTACTTC. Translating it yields CASSFGAREATQYF.

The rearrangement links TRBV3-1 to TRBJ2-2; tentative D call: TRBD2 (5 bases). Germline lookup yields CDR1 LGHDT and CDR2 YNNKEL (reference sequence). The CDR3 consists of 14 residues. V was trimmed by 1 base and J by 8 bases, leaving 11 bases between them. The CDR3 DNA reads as TGTGCCAGCAGCCAAGGGGTCGGGGTAGGGGAGCTGTTTTTT. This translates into CASSQGVGVGELFF.

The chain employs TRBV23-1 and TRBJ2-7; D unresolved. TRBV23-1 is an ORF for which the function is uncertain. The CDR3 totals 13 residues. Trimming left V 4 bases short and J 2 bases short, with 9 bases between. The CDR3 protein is CASSRRLAYEQYF. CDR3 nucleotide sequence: TGCGCCAGCAGTCGGCGGTTGGCCTACGAGCAGTACTTC.

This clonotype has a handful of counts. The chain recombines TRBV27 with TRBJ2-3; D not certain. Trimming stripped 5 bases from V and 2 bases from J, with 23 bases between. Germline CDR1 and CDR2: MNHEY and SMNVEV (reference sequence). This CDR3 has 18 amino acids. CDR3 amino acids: CASSELIALHLTTDTQYF. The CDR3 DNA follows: TGTGCCAGCAGTGAGCTAATAGCACTTCACCTCACCACAGATACGCAGTATTTT.

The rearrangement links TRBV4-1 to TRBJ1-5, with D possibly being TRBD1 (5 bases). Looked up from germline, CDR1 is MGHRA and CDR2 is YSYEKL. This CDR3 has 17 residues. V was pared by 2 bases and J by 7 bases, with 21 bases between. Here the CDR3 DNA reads TGCGCCAGCAGCCAAACCGGGACGCCGGCGAAGGGGCAGCCCCAGCATTTT. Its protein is CASSQTGTPAKGQPQHF.

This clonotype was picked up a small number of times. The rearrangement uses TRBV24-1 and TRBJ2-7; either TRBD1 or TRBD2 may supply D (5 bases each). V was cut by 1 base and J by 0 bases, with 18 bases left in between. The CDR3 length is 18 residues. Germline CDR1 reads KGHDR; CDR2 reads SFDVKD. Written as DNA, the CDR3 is TGTGCCACCAGTGATTTACCAGGGACGGGCCAGAGCTCCTACGAGCAGTACGTC. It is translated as CATSDLPGTGQSSYEQYV.

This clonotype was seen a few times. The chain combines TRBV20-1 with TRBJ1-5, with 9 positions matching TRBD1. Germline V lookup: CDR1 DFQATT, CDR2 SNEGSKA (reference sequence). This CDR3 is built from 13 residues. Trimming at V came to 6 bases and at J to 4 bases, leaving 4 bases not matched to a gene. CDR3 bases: TGCAGTGCAATGGGGACAGGGAATCAGCCCCAGCATTTT. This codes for CSAMGTGNQPQHF.

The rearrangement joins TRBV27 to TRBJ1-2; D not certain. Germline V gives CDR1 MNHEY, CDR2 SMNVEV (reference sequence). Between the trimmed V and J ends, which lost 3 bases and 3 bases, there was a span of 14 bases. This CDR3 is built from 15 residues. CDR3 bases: TGTGCCAGCAGTTTCGGGATAGGGAACGACTATGGCTACACCTTC. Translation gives CASSFGIGNDYGYTF.

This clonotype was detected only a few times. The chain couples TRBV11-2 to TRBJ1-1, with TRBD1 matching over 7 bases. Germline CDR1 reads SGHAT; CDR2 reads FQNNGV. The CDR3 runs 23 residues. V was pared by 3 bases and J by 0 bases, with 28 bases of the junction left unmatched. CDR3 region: CASSFWSWSKIEGAISMNTEAFF. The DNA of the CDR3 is TGTGCCAGCAGCTTTTGGTCTTGGTCGAAGATAGAGGGGGCTATTAGTATGAACACTGAAGCTTTCTTT.

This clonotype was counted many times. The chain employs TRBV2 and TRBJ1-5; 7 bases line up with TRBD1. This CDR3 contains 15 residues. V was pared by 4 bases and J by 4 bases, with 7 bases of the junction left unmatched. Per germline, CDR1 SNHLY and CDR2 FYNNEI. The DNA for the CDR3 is TGTGCCAGCAGTGTCCGGACAGGAGGTAATCAGCCCCAGCATTTT. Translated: CASSVRTGGNQPQHF.

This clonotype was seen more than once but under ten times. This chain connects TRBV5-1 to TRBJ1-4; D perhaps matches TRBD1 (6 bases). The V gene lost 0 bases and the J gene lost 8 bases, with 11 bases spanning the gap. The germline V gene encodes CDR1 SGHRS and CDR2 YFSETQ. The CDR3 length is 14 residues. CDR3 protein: CASSLAGAREKLFF. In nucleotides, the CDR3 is TGCGCCAGCAGCTTGGCGGGGGCACGGGAAAAACTGTTTTTT.

CDR3 sequence (DNA): TGCAGTGCCGGGGCCAGCGGCTATGGCTACACCTTC. It translates to CSAGASGYGYTF. This chain uses TRBV20-1 with TRBJ1-2; TRBD1 is a possible D gene (5 bases). Germline V lookup: CDR1 DFQATT, CDR2 SNEGSKA (reference sequence). CDR3 size: 12 residues. The V and J ends lost 6 bases and 4 bases respectively, with 12 bases between them.

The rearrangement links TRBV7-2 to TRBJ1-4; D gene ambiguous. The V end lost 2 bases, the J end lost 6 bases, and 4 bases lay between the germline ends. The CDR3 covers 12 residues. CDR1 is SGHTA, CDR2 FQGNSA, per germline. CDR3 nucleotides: TGTGCCAGCAGCTTACAGGATGAAAAACTGTTTTTT. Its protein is CASSLQDEKLFF.

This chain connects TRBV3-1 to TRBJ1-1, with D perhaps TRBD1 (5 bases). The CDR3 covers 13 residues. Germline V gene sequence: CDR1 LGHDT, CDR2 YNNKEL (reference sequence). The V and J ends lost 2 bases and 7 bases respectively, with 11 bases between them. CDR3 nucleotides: TGTGCCAGCAGCCAAAGGGGAGGACTTGAAGCTTTCTTT. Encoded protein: CASSQRGGLEAFF.

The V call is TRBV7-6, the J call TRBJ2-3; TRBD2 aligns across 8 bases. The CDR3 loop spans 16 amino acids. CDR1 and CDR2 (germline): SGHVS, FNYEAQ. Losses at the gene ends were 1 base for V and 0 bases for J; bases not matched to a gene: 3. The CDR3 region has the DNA TGTGCCAGCAGCTTAGAGCGGGGGCCGAGCACAGATACGCAGTATTTT. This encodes CASSLERGPSTDTQYF.

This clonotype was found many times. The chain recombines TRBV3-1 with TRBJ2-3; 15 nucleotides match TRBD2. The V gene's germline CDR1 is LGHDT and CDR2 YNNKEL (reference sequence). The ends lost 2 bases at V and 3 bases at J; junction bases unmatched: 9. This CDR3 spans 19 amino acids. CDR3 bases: TGTGCCAGCAGCCAAAAGGGACTAGCGGGGGGCCTTCGAACAGATACGCAGTATTTT. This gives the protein CASSQKGLAGGLRTDTQYF.

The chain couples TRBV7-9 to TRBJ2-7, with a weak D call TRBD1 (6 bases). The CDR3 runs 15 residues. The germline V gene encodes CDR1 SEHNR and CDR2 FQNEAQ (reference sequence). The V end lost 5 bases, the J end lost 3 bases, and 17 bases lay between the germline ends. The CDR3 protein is CASSPLGARGYEQYF. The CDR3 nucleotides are TGTGCCAGCAGCCCCCTGGGGGCGCGAGGCTACGAGCAGTACTTC.

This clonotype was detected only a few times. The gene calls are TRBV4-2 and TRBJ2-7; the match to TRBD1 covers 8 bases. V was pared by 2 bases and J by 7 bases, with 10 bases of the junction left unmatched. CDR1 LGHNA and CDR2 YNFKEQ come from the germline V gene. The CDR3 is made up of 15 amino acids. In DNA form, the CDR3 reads TGTGCCAGCAGCCAAACCGGGACAGGATCGGGTGAGCAGTACTTC. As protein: CASSQTGTGSGEQYF.